This T cell receptor (beta chain) was observed in a study of T-cell reconstitution after alpha-beta-depleted transplantation in children. A library of TCRbeta sequences, prepared with unique molecular identifiers, was generated. MiXCR, applied by TCRdb to the PCR reads, yields one record per CDR3 protein. Of 70,000 to 100,000 distinct CDR3 sequences listed, more than 9% were seen once; the top ten hold roughly 13%. This CDR3 has 16 amino acids. The sequencing here drew on PBMCs from the stem cell graft donor, taken from the stem cell graft. The chain recombines TRBV12-2 with TRBJ1-5; the DNA was not compared with TRBD1, the D call given in the table. TRBV12-2 is a pseudogene segment. This clonotype was sampled from a human donor who donated a stem cell graft to a child with inherited bone marrow failure. This chain's CDR3 is CASRPRTGSKNQPQHF. The CDR3 DNA is TGTGCAAGTCGCCCTCGGACAGGTAGTAAGAATCAGCCCCAGCATTTT.